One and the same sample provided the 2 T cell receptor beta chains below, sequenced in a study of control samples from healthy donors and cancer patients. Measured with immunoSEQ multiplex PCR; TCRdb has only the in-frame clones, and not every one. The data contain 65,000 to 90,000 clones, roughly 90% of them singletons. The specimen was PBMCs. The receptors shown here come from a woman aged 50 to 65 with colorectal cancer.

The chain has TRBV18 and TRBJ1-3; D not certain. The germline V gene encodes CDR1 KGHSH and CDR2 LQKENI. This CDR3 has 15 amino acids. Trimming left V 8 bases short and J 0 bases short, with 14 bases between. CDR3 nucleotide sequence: TGTGCCAGCACCACGGGCTCCAGCTCTGGAAACACCATATATTTT. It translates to CASTTGSSSGNTIYF.

The CDR3 DNA reads as TGCGCCAGCAGCTTGGAGACAGCCTTCAACACTGAAGCTTTCTTT. Encoded protein: CASSLETAFNTEAFF. V usage is TRBV5-1 and J usage is TRBJ1-1, with D maybe TRBD1 (5 bases). Trimming stripped 0 bases from V and 2 bases from J, with 11 bases between. The CDR3 has 15 amino acids. CDR1 and CDR2 from the germline V gene are SGHRS and YFSETQ.